The text below deals with one TCR beta chain. This clone came up a few times. No clone much larger than this one lies a single base away; base qualities are absent. The library was built by means of the immunoSEQ multiplex PCR assay. For most patients, genomic DNA was isolated using the Qiagen DNeasy Blood and Tissue Kit and was shipped frozen to Adaptive Biotechnologies for TCR sequencing. High-throughput TCR-beta CDR3 sequencing of genomic DNA from most patients was performed by Adaptive Biotechnologies. On the study's bioinformatics: TCR sequencing data for approximately 17 patients were retrieved from Adaptive's ImmunoSEQ software; three other patients were processed with MiXCR and VDJtools. To correct CD4 versus CD8 sorting errors, any sequence found in both subsets at a frequency ratio below 5:1 was removed. CDR3 nucleotide sequences shared between donor and recipient were removed because the origin of such sequences could not be assigned. At least 2-fold expansion over unstimulated cells and a minimum CFSE-low frequency of 0.002% (template counts) or 0.001% (read counts) were required for clones to be classified as alloreactive. Clones were considered mappable if detected in sequenced pre-transplant spleen, lymph node, or MLR CFSE-low populations of the donor or recipient. Cumulative frequency of alloreactive clones was calculated as a percentage of all sequences weighted by copy number. The source is immuneACCESS, and TCRdb retained only in-frame sequences with V and J called. Part of the clones is not carried over; for the studies checked, unresolved V genes explain less than half of this, and the remainder is unexplained. V and J calls and clone size are those listed in that table; D and trimming were worked out from the DNA. This sample lists 23,000 or so clones; 33% were detected once. Roughly 10% of the sample lies in the top ten.

The entry originates in a study of graft-versus-host responses after intestinal transplantation (dated by TCRdb to the early 2020s). Background on the whole study: Multivisceral, liver-intestinal, or isolated intestinal transplants were received by the recipients. All recipients received anti-thymocyte globulin induction followed by maintenance tacrolimus and steroids for around three years. Bulk TCR-beta CDR3 sequencing was used to track graft-versus-host and host-versus-graft alloreactive T cell clones in the graft, circulation and bone marrow after intestinal transplantation. Alloreactive clones were identified by sequencing pre-transplant mixed lymphocyte reaction products and comparing them with unstimulated pre-transplant donor and recipient T cells. The cohort enrolled fewer than 25 intestinal transplant recipients including one retransplant, and 3 patients lacking pretransplant specimens were excluded. Donor T cell macrochimerism was defined as a peak of at least 4% donor T cells among recipient peripheral blood mononuclear cells. Instead of going to the commercial service, samples from a few later patients were sequenced in-house on an Illumina MiSeq and processed with MiXCR. What the research found in general, with its limitations: Conclusions were limited by the relatively low number and heterogeneity of intestinal transplant patients. GvH clones turned up in recipient bone marrow, with some appearing earlier in ileal mucosa or blood, a pattern consistent with an intestinal mucosal origin. Early after transplant, peak levels of circulating GvH clones were found to be associated with declines in HvG clones. In the allografts of patients with donor T cell macrochimerism, GvH to HvG T cell clonal ratios were high.

Taken with the paper, the label for time point translates to: cells obtained before transplantation from donor or recipient. In mixed lymphocyte reactions, approximately 200,000 CFSE-labeled pre-transplant responders were plated with approximately 200,000 irradiated violet-dye-labeled stimulators and cultured for around six days. Proliferating CD3+CD4+CFSE-low and CD3+CD8+CFSE-low responder cells were FACS-sorted on a BD Influx sorter after the mixed lymphocyte reaction. CDR1 and CDR2, per the germline V gene (reference sequence), are SEHNR and FQNEAQ. Counted from cysteine to phenylalanine, this CDR3 has 14 amino acids. Only the CDR3 DNA stays, 42 bases, in frame from base 1. Clipping removes 5 bases from V and 4 bases from J, with 4 as the unmatched junction base count.

This clonotype was sampled from a human patient who received an intestinal transplant. The sequence joins TRBV7-9 to TRBJ1-3; TRBD1 matches 8 bases in the middle. The material was alloreactive CD8+ T cells from a mixed lymphocyte reaction culture, obtained before intestinal transplant. This specimen's cell subset or site label, per the study, means: CFSE-low proliferating T cells sorted from roughly 6-day pre-transplant mixed lymphocyte reaction (GvH or HvG direction). The nucleotide sequence is TGTGCCAGCAGCCCGACAGGGGAGGGAAACACCATATATTTT. It translates to CASSPTGEGNTIYF.